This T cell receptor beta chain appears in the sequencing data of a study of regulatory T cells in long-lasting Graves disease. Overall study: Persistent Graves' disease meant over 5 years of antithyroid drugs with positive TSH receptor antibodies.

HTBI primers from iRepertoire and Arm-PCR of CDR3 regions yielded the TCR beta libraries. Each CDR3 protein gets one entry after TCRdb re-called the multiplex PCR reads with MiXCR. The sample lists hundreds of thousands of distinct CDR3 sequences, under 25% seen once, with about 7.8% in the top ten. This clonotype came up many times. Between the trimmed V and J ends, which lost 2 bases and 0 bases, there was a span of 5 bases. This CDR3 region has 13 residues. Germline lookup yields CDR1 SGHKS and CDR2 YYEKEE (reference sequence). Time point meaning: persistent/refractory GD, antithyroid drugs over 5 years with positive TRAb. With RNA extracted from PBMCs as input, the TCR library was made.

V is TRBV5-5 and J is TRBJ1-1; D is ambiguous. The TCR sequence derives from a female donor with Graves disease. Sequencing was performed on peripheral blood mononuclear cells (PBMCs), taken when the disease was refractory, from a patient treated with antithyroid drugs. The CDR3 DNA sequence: TGTGCCAGCAGCTTCTGGTTGAACACTGAAGCTTTCTTT. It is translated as CASSFWLNTEAFF.